A single sample gave rise to the 30 T cell receptor beta chains below, sequenced in a study of neurological immune-mediated disorders. MiXCR was run by TCRdb on the 5' RACE reads, yielding one entry per CDR3 protein. Among 71,000 or so distinct CDR3 sequences, around 15% were seen once, and the ten largest hold roughly 4.2%. Indicated time point: longitudinal time-point 1 (baseline). The sequenced material came from PBMCs. The receptor set was obtained from a female donor with HTLV-1-associated myelopathy (HAM/TSP).

This clonotype has ten or more counts. The chain couples TRBV5-1 to TRBJ1-4; D is possibly TRBD1 (6 bases). This CDR3 has 15 residues. The germline gives CDR1 SGHRS, CDR2 YFSETQ. Trimming removed 1 base from V and 8 bases from J, with 15 bases in between. CDR3 region: CASSLSGGLWEKLFF. The CDR3 bases are TGCGCCAGCAGCTTGAGTGGGGGGCTCTGGGAAAAACTGTTTTTT.

The V gene is TRBV5-1, the J gene TRBJ1-4, with 10 bases aligning to TRBD1. V trimming: 4 bases; J trimming: 7 bases; junction bases outside the gene matches: 10. This CDR3 is 16 amino acids long. Looked up from germline, CDR1 is SGHRS and CDR2 is YFSETQ. The CDR3 DNA is TGCGCCAGCAGCCAGGGACAGGGGCTAATAGGTGAAAAACTGTTTTTT. Protein: CASSQGQGLIGEKLFF.

This clonotype has at least ten counts. The genes are TRBV10-3 and TRBJ2-3, with 11 positions matching TRBD2. Germline loops: CDR1 ENHRY, CDR2 SYGVKD. The CDR3 is 17 residues long. The J segment lost 3 bases and the V segment lost 0 bases, leaving 5 bases of the junction unmatched. This chain's CDR3 is CAISESISGGATDTQYF. CDR3 DNA sequence: TGTGCCATCAGTGAGTCGATTAGCGGGGGGGCGACAGATACGCAGTATTTT.

In its sample, this clonotype was seen many times. V gene TRBV5-1 combines with J gene TRBJ2-1; 8 nucleotides align to TRBD1. The germline V gene encodes CDR1 SGHRS and CDR2 YFSETQ. The CDR3 runs to 15 residues. The V and J ends lost 8 bases and 2 bases, in that order; junction bases with no gene match: 9. CDR3 nucleotides: TGCGCCAGTCGTAAAGGACAGGGTACCTACAATGAGCAGTTCTTC. Translated, it gives CASRKGQGTYNEQFF. The entire variable domain, with the rest obtained from reference TRBV5-1 and TRBJ2-1, is as follows: KAGVTQTPRYLIKTRGQQVTLSCSPISGHRSVSWYQQTPGQGLQFLFEYFSETQRNKGNFPGRFSGRQFSNSRSEMNVSTLELGDSALYLCASRKGQGTYNEQFFGPGTRLTVL.

This clonotype has ten or more counts. The rearrangement uses TRBV9 and TRBJ1-3; D not certain. Germline values: CDR1 SGDLS, CDR2 YYNGEE. The V and J ends lost 0 bases and 1 base respectively, with 11 bases between them. There are 16 residues in the CDR3. The CDR3 is CASSVDHGGSGNTIYF. CDR3 in DNA: TGTGCCAGCAGCGTAGATCATGGAGGGTCTGGAAACACCATATATTTT.

To note about this clonotype: This may arise from a read error, as a much more abundant clone is one base away. The V and J genes are TRBV24-1 and TRBJ2-3, with D possibly TRBD1 on 5 matching bases. The CDR3 is made up of 12 amino acids. CDR1 is KGHDR and CDR2 is SFDVKD in the germline V gene. This CDR3 reads CATSRVAETQYF. The DNA for the CDR3 is TGTGCCACCAGCAGGGTGGCAGAGACGCAGTATTTT.

This clonotype was seen more than once but under ten times. The V call is TRBV5-1, the J call TRBJ2-2; D unresolved. Germline assignment: CDR1 SGHRS and CDR2 YFSETQ. The CDR3 consists of 13 residues. Trimming shortened V by 1 base and J by 6 bases, and 7 bases separated the two germline ends. CDR3 DNA sequence: TGCGCCAGCAGCTTGAATGGAGCCGGGGAGCTGTTTTTT. It codes for CASSLNGAGELFF.

This clonotype was seen repeatedly, ten times or more. The chain has TRBV29-1 and TRBJ2-7, with 7 bases lining up with TRBD1. J gave up 2 bases and V 0 bases, and 4 bases lay outside the gene matches. The CDR3 is made up of 14 amino acids. Germline CDR1 is SQVTM and CDR2 is ANQGSEA. CDR3: CSVEDEDRTYEQYF. CDR3 nucleotides: TGCAGCGTTGAAGACGAGGACAGGACCTACGAGCAGTACTTC.

The chain recombines TRBV5-4 with TRBJ2-2; D ambiguous. There are 13 residues in the CDR3. Per germline, CDR1 SGHNT and CDR2 YYREEE (reference sequence). V lost 2 bases and J lost 8, with 10 bases in between. The CDR3 reads CASSFIPSGELFF. CDR3 in DNA: TGTGCCAGCAGCTTTATCCCGTCTGGGGAGCTGTTTTTT.

This clonotype was counted at least ten times. CDR3 DNA: TGTGCCATCAGTGAAGTCCTGAACACTGAAGCTTTCTTT. This translates into CAISEVLNTEAFF. The rearrangement uses TRBV10-3 and TRBJ1-1; no definite D call. The CDR3 consists of 13 residues. V dropped 3 bases and J dropped 0 bases, with 5 bases sitting between them. Per germline, CDR1 ENHRY and CDR2 SYGVKD.

The table lists this clonotype with many counts. The rearrangement joins TRBV12-3 or TRBV12-4 to TRBJ2-1, with D perhaps matching TRBD2 (5 bases). The CDR3 is 12 residues long. V dropped 3 bases and J dropped 8 bases, with 8 bases sitting between them. In DNA, the CDR3 is TGTGCCAGCAGTTTCGGGGTCTATGAGCAGTTCTTC. Protein sequence: CASSFGVYEQFF.

In this sample, this clonotype is medium-sized. J is TRBJ1-1 and V is TRBV29-1; 8 bases agree with TRBD1. There are 14 residues in the CDR3. After removal of 7 bases from V and 0 bases from J, the junction contained 7 bases not matched to a gene. Germline CDR1 and CDR2: SQVTM and ANQGSEA. The CDR3 nucleotides are TGCAGCGCCGTCGACAGGGGCATGAACACTGAAGCTTTCTTT. Its protein product is CSAVDRGMNTEAFF.

The chain links TRBV10-1 to TRBJ2-3; 10 bases agree with TRBD2. CDR1 WNHNN and CDR2 SYGVQD come from the germline V gene (reference sequence). Trimming took 4 bases from V and 6 from J; bases not matched to a gene: 10. The length of the CDR3 is 16 residues. The DNA for the CDR3 is TGCGCCAGCAGTGGGCTAGCGGGGGCCCGACGGGATACGCAGTATTTT. This translates into CASSGLAGARRDTQYF.

This clonotype has ten or more counts. The rearrangement uses TRBV5-1 and TRBJ1-6; 10 positions match TRBD1. The CDR3 spans 15 residues. CDR1 and CDR2 from the germline V gene are SGHRS and YFSETQ. Trimming cost V 4 bases and J 14 bases; bases outside gene matches: 12. In DNA form, the CDR3 reads TGCGCCAGCAGCCCCCTGACAGGGGGCCGAGTATCCCTCCACTTT. Amino acid sequence: CASSPLTGGRVSLHF. Combining the CDR3 with reference TRBV5-1 and TRBJ1-6 gives the whole variable domain KAGVTQTPRYLIKTRGQQVTLSCSPISGHRSVSWYQQTPGQGLQFLFEYFSETQRNKGNFPGRFSGRQFSNSRSEMNVSTLELGDSALYLCASSPLTGGRVSLHFGNGTRLTVT.

This clonotype was detected ten times or more. V and J are TRBV27 and TRBJ1-2; 8 bases are shared with TRBD1. V shed 4 bases and J 7 bases; nucleotides not matched to a gene: 5. The CDR3 sequence is 13 residues long. Germline assignment: CDR1 MNHEY and CDR2 SMNVEV (reference sequence). The CDR3 sequence is CASSSGQDLGYTF. CDR3 coding DNA: TGTGCCAGCAGTTCGGGACAGGATCTTGGCTACACCTTC.

A remark on this clonotype: A much larger clone differs from this one at a single base, so this may be a read error. This chain uses TRBV5-1 with TRBJ2-3; D is possibly TRBD1 (6 bases). Germline CDR1 is SGHRS and CDR2 is YFSETQ. This CDR3 comprises 15 residues. The V end was cut by 4 bases, the J end by 4 bases, with 16 bases between. The CDR3 region has the DNA TGCGCCAGCAGCATAGCTAAGGGGGTCGCAGATACGCAGTATTTT. It is translated as CASSIAKGVADTQYF.

This clonotype was counted at least ten times. This sequence joins TRBV5-1 and TRBJ1-1, with 8 positions matching TRBD1. The germline V gene encodes CDR1 SGHRS and CDR2 YFSETQ. The CDR3 runs 12 residues. V lost 4 bases, J lost 8 bases, and 4 bases stayed unmatched. This CDR3 reads CASSADRDEAFF. The CDR3 DNA is TGCGCCAGCAGCGCGGACAGGGACGAAGCTTTCTTT.

This clonotype was detected many times. This rearrangement joins TRBV20-1 to TRBJ2-2; D not resolved. V lost 3 bases to trimming and J lost 6 bases, with 8 bases between them. Looked up from germline, CDR1 is DFQATT and CDR2 is SNEGSKA (reference sequence). The CDR3 length is 12 residues. The CDR3, as DNA: TGCAGTGCTAGGAAGGTATCCGGGGAGCTGTTTTTT. It specifies CSARKVSGELFF.

This clonotype was counted many times. This chain uses TRBV4-1 with TRBJ1-5; TRBD1 might be the D (5 bases). The length of the CDR3 is 12 residues. Germline assignment: CDR1 MGHRA and CDR2 YSYEKL. With 4 bases removed from V and 7 bases from J, the gap between germline ends came to 8 bases. The CDR3 DNA sequence: TGCGCCAGCAGCCGATGGGACCAGCCCCAGCATTTT. It yields the protein CASSRWDQPQHF.

The sample holds a few counts of this clonotype. The chain combines TRBV7-2 with TRBJ2-2, with 12 positions matching TRBD2. The V gene end was trimmed by 6 bases and the J gene end by 5 bases; junction bases not matched to a gene: 4. Germline-derived CDR1 and CDR2 are SGHTA and FQGNSA. This CDR3 comprises 15 residues. CDR3 nucleotide sequence: TGTGCCAGCAGGTCAGGACTAGCGGGGACCGGGGAGCTGTTTTTT. Translating it yields CASRSGLAGTGELFF. The full variable domain, completed using reference TRBV7-2 and TRBJ2-2, is GAGVSQSPSNKVTEKGKDVELRCDPISGHTALYWYRQSLGQGLEFLIYFQGNSAPDKSGLPSDRFSAERTGGSVSTLTIQRTQQEDSAVYLCASRSGLAGTGELFFGEGSRLTVL.

Many counts were recorded for this clonotype. The chain combines TRBV6-2 or TRBV6-3 with TRBJ2-7; D is possibly TRBD2 (6 bases). The germline V and J ends were trimmed by 7 bases and 5 bases, with 24 bases remaining between them. Germline CDR1 and CDR2: MNHEY and SVGEGT. CDR3 length: 16 amino acids. CDR3 coding DNA: TGTGCCAGCACCCACATCAAGACTAGGGAGGCCCACGAGCAGTACTTC. This encodes CASTHIKTREAHEQYF.

V gene TRBV3-1 combines with J gene TRBJ2-1, with TRBD2 identical over 8 bases. Germline V gene data show CDR1 as LGHDT and CDR2 as YNNKEL (reference sequence). The CDR3 sequence is 12 residues long. V shed 3 bases and J 14 bases; nucleotides not matched to a gene: 6. CDR3 sequence reads: CASSHREGEEFF. DNA of the CDR3: TGTGCCAGCAGCCATCGGGAGGGCGAGGAGTTCTTC.

In this sample, this clonotype turned up many times. This chain connects TRBV6-1 to TRBJ2-7; possibly TRBD1 for D (6 bases). V shed 1 base and J shed 2 bases, with 12 bases lying between them. Germline V CDR1 and CDR2: MNHNS, SASEGT. The CDR3 is 15 amino acids. This CDR3 reads CASSEGSKGAYEQYF. In DNA form, the CDR3 reads TGTGCCAGCAGTGAAGGAAGTAAGGGGGCCTACGAGCAGTACTTC.

This clonotype was found many times. The J gene is TRBJ2-5, the V gene TRBV9, with a tentative D call TRBD2 (6 bases). The V gene lost 4 bases and the J gene lost 5 bases, with 9 bases spanning the gap. The CDR3 length is 12 residues. The germline V gene has CDR1 SGDLS and CDR2 YYNGEE. The CDR3 sequence: CASSRRGETQYF. Written as DNA, the CDR3 is TGTGCCAGCAGCAGACGGGGGGAGACCCAGTACTTC.

In this sample, this clonotype turned up many times. J is TRBJ2-5 and V is TRBV2, with 8 bases that match TRBD2. CDR1 is SNHLY, CDR2 FYNNEI, per germline. The J segment lost 4 bases and the V segment lost 3 bases, leaving 1 base of the junction unmatched. CDR3 size: 13 residues. The CDR3 loop is CASSDSGVETQYF. CDR3 bases: TGTGCCAGCAGTGATAGCGGGGTAGAGACCCAGTACTTC.

There are many counts of this clonotype. The genes are TRBV20-1 and TRBJ2-1; D is possibly TRBD2 (6 bases). Trimming stripped 6 bases from V and 4 bases from J, with 16 bases between. This CDR3 is 14 amino acids long. CDR1 and CDR2 from the germline V gene are DFQATT and SNEGSKA (reference sequence). For the CDR3, the DNA is TGCAGTGCCCCCCCCCGGGGGTTGTACAATGAGCAGTTCTTC. This encodes CSAPPRGLYNEQFF.

Many counts were recorded for this clonotype. The V and J genes are TRBV6-2 or TRBV6-3 and TRBJ1-6; possible D gene TRBD1, 5 bases. V shed 8 bases and J shed 7 bases, with 18 bases lying between them. CDR3 size: 15 residues. Germline CDR1 reads MNHEY; CDR2 reads SVGEGT. DNA of the CDR3: TGTGCCAGCCTAGCTCCGGGACTGAAGAATTCACCCCTCCACTTT. It codes for CASLAPGLKNSPLHF.

By share of the sample, this clonotype is medium-sized (0.01 to 0.1%). The chain carries TRBV3-1 and TRBJ1-1; D remains unclear. The CDR3 contains 14 residues. Germline loops: CDR1 LGHDT, CDR2 YNNKEL (reference sequence). V was shortened by 4 bases and J by 3 bases, with 12 bases between the two germline ends. Here the CDR3 DNA reads TGTGCCAGCAGCCGAAAGGTCCAGGACACTGAAGCTTTCTTT. Amino acid sequence: CASSRKVQDTEAFF. Combining the CDR3 with reference TRBV3-1 and TRBJ1-1 gives the whole variable domain DTAVSQTPKYLVTQMGNDKSIKCEQNLGHDTMYWYKQDSKKFLKIMFSYNNKELIINETVPNRFSPKSPDKAHLNLHINSLELGDSAVYFCASSRKVQDTEAFFGQGTRLTVV.

This clonotype was seen only a few times. A single base separates this from a much larger clone, so it may be a read error. The chain couples TRBV6-5 to TRBJ1-4; the D is unclear. This CDR3 has 16 residues. V was trimmed by 0 bases and J by 5 bases, leaving 13 bases between them. Germline V gene data show CDR1 as MNHEY and CDR2 as SVGAGI. The CDR3 spells CASSYSPGVENEKLFF. As DNA, the CDR3 is TGTGCCAGCAGTTACTCCCCAGGTGTGGAGAATGAAAAACTGTTTTTT.

This clonotype occurred many times. This rearrangement joins TRBV28 to TRBJ1-2; D call uncertain. The CDR3 spans 14 residues. Germline V gene lookup returns CDR1 MDHEN and CDR2 SYDVKM. V was pared by 2 bases and J by 3 bases, with 10 bases between. This CDR3 is CASSLGRRDYGYTF. CDR3 bases: TGTGCCAGCAGTTTAGGGCGGAGGGACTATGGCTACACCTTC.